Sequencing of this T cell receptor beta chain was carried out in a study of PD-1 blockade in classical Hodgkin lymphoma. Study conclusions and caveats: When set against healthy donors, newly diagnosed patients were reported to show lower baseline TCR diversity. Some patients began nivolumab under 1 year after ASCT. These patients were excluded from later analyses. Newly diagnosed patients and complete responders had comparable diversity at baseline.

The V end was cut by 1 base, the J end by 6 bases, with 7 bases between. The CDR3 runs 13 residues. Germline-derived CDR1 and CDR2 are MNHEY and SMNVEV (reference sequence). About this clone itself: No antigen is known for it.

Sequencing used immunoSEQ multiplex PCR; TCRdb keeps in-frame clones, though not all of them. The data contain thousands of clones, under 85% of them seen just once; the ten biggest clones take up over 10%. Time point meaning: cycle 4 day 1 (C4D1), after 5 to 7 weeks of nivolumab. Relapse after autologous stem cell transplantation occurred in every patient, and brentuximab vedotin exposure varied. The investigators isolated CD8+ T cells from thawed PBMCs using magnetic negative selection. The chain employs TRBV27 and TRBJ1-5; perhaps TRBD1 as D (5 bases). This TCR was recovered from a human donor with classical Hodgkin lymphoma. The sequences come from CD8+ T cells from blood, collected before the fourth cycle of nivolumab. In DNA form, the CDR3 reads TGTGCCAGCAGTTTATTCGGGGCTCAGCCCCAGCATTTT. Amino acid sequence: CASSLFGAQPQHF.